Listed below are T cell receptor beta chains from one sample, sequenced in a study of shared clonotypes between healthy human individuals. The table came from immunoSEQ multiplex PCR; TCRdb's copy has only in-frame clones and leaves some out. The sample lists about 680,000 clones, about 91% occurring once. Input material: naive CD8+ T cells sorted from blood. These TCRs come from a young man in good health. Each CDR3 is given with its conserved first and last residue. Fields, in order: V gene, clone size, D gene, J gene, CDR3 DNA, CDR3 protein. D genes are given only for firm matches. Clone size is stated in some rows and not others, as once, few, many or a class when expanded.

>TRBV28|.|TRBD1|TRBJ1-4
TGTGCCACCCGGACAGGGACACGCCTCGATGAAAAACTGTTTTTT
CATRTGTRLDEKLFF
>TRBV25-1|many|.|TRBJ1-5
TGTGCCAGCAGTGATTATAGCAATCAGCCCCAGCATTTT
CASSDYSNQPQHF
>TRBV14|.|.|TRBJ2-7
TGTGCCAGCAGCCAAGCGTTTGGCGAAGAGAAGACCTACGAGCAGTACTTC
CASSQAFGEEKTYEQYF
>TRBV5-6|.|.|TRBJ2-7
TGTGCCAGCAGCTTGGATGGGACCGACGAGCAGTACTTC
CASSLDGTDEQYF
>TRBV5-5|.|.|TRBJ2-5
TGTGCCAGCAGCATGGACAGGGAGGGGACCCAGTACTTC
CASSMDREGTQYF
>TRBV2|.|TRBD1|TRBJ1-1
TGTGCCAGCAGTGACTCGGACAGGAGATCGAACACTGAAGCTTTCTTT
CASSDSDRRSNTEAFF
>TRBV14|.|.|TRBJ1-4
TGTGCCAGCAGCCAACGACAGGAGGATGAAAAACTGTTTTTT
CASSQRQEDEKLFF
>TRBV10-3|.|.|TRBJ2-3
TGTGCCATCAGTGTTCGCCCCCAGCCAGATCCAGATACGCAGTATTTT
CAISVRPQPDPDTQYF
>TRBV14|.|.|TRBJ1-1
TGTGCCAGCAGCCAATTTAAGAACACTGAAGCTTTCTTT
CASSQFKNTEAFF
>TRBV19|.|TRBD1|TRBJ1-4
TGTGCCAGTAGTACCCCAGCGGACAGGCTTCCTAATGAAAAACTGTTTTTT
CASSTPADRLPNEKLFF
>TRBV14|.|.|TRBJ2-3
TGTGCCAGCAGCCAAGCTATCAGCGTGGGTGGTACGCAGTATTTT
CASSQAISVGGTQYF
>TRBV9|.|TRBD1|TRBJ2-7
TGTGCCAGCAGCCTAGGGACAGACCTAGGGTACGAGCAGTACTTC
CASSLGTDLGYEQYF
>TRBV28|.|.|TRBJ1-4
TGTGCCAGCAGTAGTGGGACGAAACTGTTTTTT
CASSSGTKLFF
>TRBV28|.|.|TRBJ1-5
TGTGCCAGCAGTCCTCTGGGGGGCGGGGCGGGGAGCAATCAGCCCCAGCATTTT
CASSPLGGGAGSNQPQHF
>TRBV4-3|.|.|TRBJ2-1
TGCGCCAGCAGCCATACTCTATCTCGAGGTAATGAGCAGTTCTTC
CASSHTLSRGNEQFF
>TRBV7-8|.|.|TRBJ2-7
TGTGCCAGCAGCCTCAGACGGGACGCTACTGGGGGGCAGTACTTC
CASSLRRDATGGQYF
>TRBV7-9|once|.|TRBJ2-1
TGTGCCAGCAAATCTTTGATCCAGACGAACAATGAGCAGTTCTTC
CASKSLIQTNNEQFF
>TRBV7-9|.|TRBD2|TRBJ2-2
TGTGCCAGCAGCTTAATAGCGGGAGCGGGGACCGGGGAGCTGTTTTTT
CASSLIAGAGTGELFF
>TRBV7-9|.|.|TRBJ2-7
TGTGCCAGCAGCCGGGTCGTGGACGAGCAGTACTTC
CASSRVVDEQYF
>TRBV2|.|.|TRBJ2-1
TGTGCCAGCAGCCGTTTGGCGATCGATGCCCTGAGCTCCTACAATGAGCAGTTCTTC
CASSRLAIDALSSYNEQFF
>TRBV5-6|.|.|TRBJ2-7
TGTGCCAGCAGCGGAGACAGTTCGGGGAAGTACGAGCAGTACTTC
CASSGDSSGKYEQYF
>TRBV5-8|once|TRBD2|TRBJ2-1
TGTGCCAGCAGCTTGGAGCGGGAGTACCACAATGAGCAGTTCTTC
CASSLEREYHNEQFF
>TRBV10-2|.|TRBD2|TRBJ2-7
TGCGCCAGCTCGGGACTAGCGGGATTATACGAGCAGTACTTC
CASSGLAGLYEQYF
>TRBV7-9|.|TRBD2|TRBJ2-1
TGTGCCAGCAGCTTAGGGGGACTAGCGGATTACAATGAGCAGTTCTTC
CASSLGGLADYNEQFF
>TRBV19|.|.|TRBJ2-7
TGTGCCAGTAGTATGAACTCTTTCTCCTACGAGCAGTACTTC
CASSMNSFSYEQYF
>TRBV11-3|.|TRBD2|TRBJ2-5
TGTGCCAGCAGCTCGACTAGCGGAGAAGACCAAGAGACCCAGTACTTC
CASSSTSGEDQETQYF
>TRBV7-6|.|.|TRBJ2-2
TGTGCCAGCAGCTTAGCGCAACGCAGCGGGGAGCTGTTTTTT
CASSLAQRSGELFF
>TRBV5-1|.|TRBD1|TRBJ1-2
TGCGCCAGCAGCCGGGACAGGGGACTCAACTATGGCTACACCTTC
CASSRDRGLNYGYTF
>TRBV4-1|.|.|TRBJ2-5
TGCGCCAGCAGCCAAGAAGGGGGGGTCCAAGAGACCCAGTACTTC
CASSQEGGVQETQYF
>TRBV7-2|.|.|TRBJ1-1
TGTGCCAGCAGCCACCCGTTGAGGGATTCGATAGAAGCTTTCTTT
CASSHPLRDSIEAFF
>TRBV10-1|.|TRBD2|TRBJ2-1
TGCGCCAGCAGTGGGACTAGCGGCCTATCCTACAATGAGCAGTTCTTC
CASSGTSGLSYNEQFF
>TRBV29-1|.|.|TRBJ2-3
TGCAGCGTTGATTGGGGGACTCGATCCACAGATACGCAGTATTTT
CSVDWGTRSTDTQYF
>TRBV27|.|.|TRBJ2-5
TGTGCCAGCAGTTTACAGGGTAGTTGGCGGAAAAGGGGCAGAGAGACCCAGTACTTC
CASSLQGSWRKRGRETQYF
>TRBV2|.|.|TRBJ2-5
TGTGCCAGCAGTGGCCCCCCCCAGGGGATCTTTGTAGAGACCCAGTACTTC
CASSGPPQGIFVETQYF
>TRBV7-9|.|.|TRBJ2-1
TGTGCCAGCAGCTTCGGGGCGACGTACAATGAGCAGTTCTTC
CASSFGATYNEQFF
>TRBV5-1|.|TRBD1|TRBJ2-7
TGCGCCAGCAGCCCCGGGACAGCCTCCTACGAGCAGTACTTC
CASSPGTASYEQYF
>TRBV5-1|few|.|TRBJ2-7
TGCGCCAGCAGCTTGGTTGGGCAGGGCGAGCAGTACTTC
CASSLVGQGEQYF
>TRBV29-1|once|TRBD2|TRBJ2-1
TGCAGCGTTGAAGCCCATATGACTAGCGGGGTTTGGGGTGAGCAGTTCTTC
CSVEAHMTSGVWGEQFF
>TRBV7-9|.|.|TRBJ1-1
TGTGCCAGCAGCACAGAGGCGGTGAACACTGAAGCTTTCTTT
CASSTEAVNTEAFF
>TRBV6-1|.|.|TRBJ2-1
TGTGCCAGCAGTGCCCCCAGGTGGAGGGGTGATATCATGAATGAGCAGTTCTTC
CASSAPRWRGDIMNEQFF
>TRBV6-6|few|TRBD2|TRBJ2-7
TGTGCCAGCAGTTACTCGGCGGGAGGGGGCTACGAGCAGTACTTC
CASSYSAGGGYEQYF
>TRBV5-6|.|.|TRBJ2-1
TGTGCCAGCAGTCTTTCATCCTACAATGAGCAGTTCTTC
CASSLSSYNEQFF
>TRBV6-6|.|.|TRBJ2-5
TGTGCCAGCAGCTCCGGGCCTGTGCGCGAGACCCAGTACTTC
CASSSGPVRETQYF
>TRBV30|.|.|TRBJ1-1
TGTGCCTGGAGTGACGGGACGTGGGAGAACACTGAAGCTTTCTTT
CAWSDGTWENTEAFF
>TRBV7-5|.|.|TRBJ2-7
TGTGCCCAGGAGACGGACAGGGAACTAGCGGGACTATCCTACGAGCAGTACTTC
CAQETDRELAGLSYEQYF
>TRBV27|few|.|TRBJ2-7
TGTGCCAGCAGTTTGGGACTTCCTCCCTCCTACGAGCAGTACTTC
CASSLGLPPSYEQYF